The rows below give T cell receptor beta chains drawn from one sample of a study of radiotherapy plus CTLA-4 blockade in lung cancer. Clones were read by immunoSEQ multiplex PCR, and TCRdb kept only the in-frame ones, dropping some. The sample contains about 48,000 clones, less than 90% of which appear only once. The source material was peripheral blood, sampled from a patient treated with radiotherapy plus ipilimumab. Receptors originate from a human donor with non-small cell lung cancer that progressed on radiotherapy plus ipilimumab. Some clones in this sample may be carry-over from other donors' samples. The CDR3 runs from the conserved cysteine through the conserved F or W. The D gene is left open where the match is weak. Only some rows state a clone size, as once, few, many or a class for expanded clones.

clone size: -
V gene: TRBV9
J gene: TRBJ2-5
D gene: -
CDR3 protein: CASSVGSGIQETQYF
CDR3 DNA: TGTGCCAGCAGCGTAGGGTCCGGGATCCAAGAGACCCAGTACTTC

clone size: -
V gene: TRBV11-2
J gene: TRBJ1-3
D gene: -
CDR3 protein: CASSLYGSGNTIYF
CDR3 DNA: TGTGCCAGCAGCTTATACGGTTCTGGAAACACCATATATTTT

clone size: -
V gene: TRBV11-2
J gene: TRBJ2-4
D gene: -
CDR3 protein: CASSYREGDIQYF
CDR3 DNA: TGTGCCAGCAGTTACAGGGAAGGAGACATTCAGTACTTC

clone size: -
V gene: TRBV6-5
J gene: TRBJ1-5
D gene: -
CDR3 protein: CASSFWTAMSNQPQHF
CDR3 DNA: TGTGCCAGCAGTTTTTGGACAGCTATGAGCAATCAGCCCCAGCATTTT

clone size: -
V gene: TRBV5-1
J gene: TRBJ2-3
D gene: TRBD1
CDR3 protein: CASSSRGLADTQYF
CDR3 DNA: TGCGCCAGCAGCTCCAGGGGGCTAGCAGATACGCAGTATTTT

clone size: -
V gene: TRBV10-3
J gene: TRBJ1-6
D gene: TRBD1
CDR3 protein: CAIKTGTDNSPLHF
CDR3 DNA: TGTGCCATCAAAACCGGGACAGATAATTCACCCCTCCACTTT

clone size: -
V gene: TRBV7-9
J gene: TRBJ2-7
D gene: TRBD2
CDR3 protein: CASSPPLAATYEQYF
CDR3 DNA: TGTGCCAGCAGCCCCCCGCTAGCGGCTACCTACGAGCAGTACTTC

clone size: -
V gene: TRBV19
J gene: TRBJ2-1
D gene: -
CDR3 protein: CASSISRQNNEQFF
CDR3 DNA: TGTGCCAGTAGTATAAGTCGACAGAACAATGAGCAGTTCTTC

clone size: few
V gene: TRBV25-1
J gene: TRBJ1-4
D gene: TRBD1
CDR3 protein: CASSESRGKLFF
CDR3 DNA: TGTGCCAGCAGTGAGTCCAGGGGGAAACTGTTTTTT

clone size: -
V gene: TRBV11-2
J gene: TRBJ1-1
D gene: TRBD1
CDR3 protein: CASSLGDRGLTEAFF
CDR3 DNA: TGTGCCAGCAGCTTAGGGGACAGGGGTTTAACTGAAGCTTTCTTT

clone size: -
V gene: TRBV5-6
J gene: TRBJ2-3
D gene: TRBD1
CDR3 protein: CASSPTGAWRSDTQYF
CDR3 DNA: TGTGCCAGCAGCCCCACAGGGGCATGGAGGTCAGATACGCAGTATTTT

clone size: -
V gene: TRBV9
J gene: TRBJ2-3
D gene: -
CDR3 protein: CASSPPPAPDTQYF
CDR3 DNA: TGTGCCAGCAGCCCGCCCCCCGCGCCAGATACGCAGTATTTT

clone size: -
V gene: TRBV9
J gene: TRBJ2-6
D gene: -
CDR3 protein: CASSAGSGANVLTF
CDR3 DNA: TGTGCCAGCAGCGCAGGCTCTGGGGCCAACGTCCTGACTTTC

clone size: -
V gene: TRBV5-6
J gene: TRBJ2-7
D gene: -
CDR3 protein: CASNLFDSSPYERQYF
CDR3 DNA: TGTGCCAGCAACCTCTTCGACTCATCACCCTACGAGAGGCAGTACTTC

clone size: -
V gene: TRBV20-1
J gene: TRBJ2-5
D gene: -
CDR3 protein: CSAGGKETQYF
CDR3 DNA: TGCAGTGCCGGAGGTAAAGAGACCCAGTACTTC

clone size: once
V gene: TRBV19
J gene: TRBJ1-1
D gene: -
CDR3 protein: CATLTRRGMNTEAFF
CDR3 DNA: TGTGCCACCCTCACCCGTCGGGGGATGAACACTGAAGCTTTCTTT

clone size: -
V gene: TRBV19
J gene: TRBJ2-6
D gene: TRBD1
CDR3 protein: CASSQRQGQAGANVLTF
CDR3 DNA: TGTGCCAGTAGCCAAAGACAGGGACAAGCTGGGGCCAACGTCCTGACTTTC

clone size: once
V gene: TRBV7-6
J gene: TRBJ2-3
D gene: -
CDR3 protein: CASSSYSDTQYF
CDR3 DNA: TGTGCCAGCAGCTCGTATTCAGATACGCAGTATTTT

clone size: once
V gene: TRBV5-1
J gene: TRBJ2-1
D gene: TRBD1
CDR3 protein: CASSLGQGGDEQFF
CDR3 DNA: TGCGCCAGCAGCTTGGGACAGGGGGGTGATGAGCAGTTCTTC

clone size: -
V gene: TRBV7-9
J gene: TRBJ2-7
D gene: -
CDR3 protein: CASSPGYVYEQYF
CDR3 DNA: TGTGCCAGCAGCCCAGGTTATGTCTACGAGCAGTACTTC

clone size: -
V gene: TRBV7-9
J gene: TRBJ2-1
D gene: TRBD2
CDR3 protein: CASSSGLGNDEQFF
CDR3 DNA: TGTGCCAGCAGCTCCGGACTAGGTAACGATGAGCAGTTCTTC

clone size: once
V gene: TRBV6-4
J gene: TRBJ2-3
D gene: TRBD2
CDR3 protein: CASSDEAGGTDTQYF
CDR3 DNA: TGTGCCAGCAGTGACGAGGCGGGGGGCACAGATACGCAGTATTTT

clone size: -
V gene: TRBV19
J gene: TRBJ2-3
D gene: -
CDR3 protein: CASRIAGADTQYF
CDR3 DNA: TGTGCCAGTAGAATAGCAGGCGCAGATACGCAGTATTTT

clone size: -
V gene: TRBV7-8
J gene: TRBJ2-7
D gene: TRBD1
CDR3 protein: CASSLGQASEQYF
CDR3 DNA: TGTGCCAGCAGCCTGGGACAGGCCTCCGAGCAGTACTTC

clone size: -
V gene: TRBV27
J gene: TRBJ1-2
D gene: -
CDR3 protein: CASSSGHGYTF
CDR3 DNA: TGTGCCAGCAGTAGTGGACACGGCTACACCTTC

clone size: -
V gene: TRBV30
J gene: TRBJ1-1
D gene: -
CDR3 protein: CALTFTPEAEAFF
CDR3 DNA: TGTGCCCTGACCTTTACTCCGGAGGCTGAAGCTTTCTTT

clone size: -
V gene: TRBV5-1
J gene: TRBJ2-7
D gene: TRBD1
CDR3 protein: CASSMTGMNSYEQYF
CDR3 DNA: TGCGCCAGCAGCATGACAGGGATGAATTCCTACGAGCAGTACTTC

clone size: -
V gene: TRBV11-2
J gene: TRBJ2-3
D gene: TRBD1
CDR3 protein: CASRHRGYTDTQYF
CDR3 DNA: TGTGCCAGCAGACACAGGGGTTACACAGATACGCAGTATTTT

clone size: -
V gene: TRBV28
J gene: TRBJ2-5
D gene: -
CDR3 protein: CASSLTPGGETQYF
CDR3 DNA: TGTGCCAGCAGTTTGACTCCAGGGGGGGAGACCCAGTACTTC

clone size: -
V gene: TRBV5-6
J gene: TRBJ2-1
D gene: TRBD1
CDR3 protein: CTAGTGMNEQFF
CDR3 DNA: TGTACCGCAGGGACAGGGATGAATGAGCAGTTCTTC

clone size: -
V gene: TRBV27
J gene: TRBJ1-2
D gene: TRBD1
CDR3 protein: CASSLSGDRGNGYTF
CDR3 DNA: TGTGCCAGCAGTTTATCAGGCGACAGGGGGAATGGCTACACCTTC

clone size: -
V gene: TRBV30
J gene: TRBJ1-2
D gene: -
CDR3 protein: CAWSVEGNYGYTF
CDR3 DNA: TGTGCCTGGAGTGTGGAGGGGAACTATGGCTACACCTTC

clone size: -
V gene: TRBV5-1
J gene: TRBJ2-2
D gene: TRBD2
CDR3 protein: CASSRSGASGSVGELFF
CDR3 DNA: TGCGCCAGCAGCCGCTCAGGGGCTAGCGGGAGCGTTGGGGAGCTGTTTTTT

clone size: -
V gene: TRBV4-2
J gene: TRBJ2-2
D gene: TRBD1
CDR3 protein: CASSQDLTGEVTGELFF
CDR3 DNA: TGTGCCAGCAGCCAAGATCTGACAGGGGAGGTAACCGGGGAGCTGTTTTTT

clone size: -
V gene: TRBV6-6
J gene: TRBJ2-7
D gene: -
CDR3 protein: CASSFMTASSYEQYF
CDR3 DNA: TGTGCCAGCAGTTTTATGACAGCCAGCTCCTACGAGCAGTACTTC

clone size: -
V gene: TRBV15
J gene: TRBJ2-2
D gene: -
CDR3 protein: CATSRVPGVPGELFF
CDR3 DNA: TGTGCCACCAGCAGAGTCCCGGGGGTGCCCGGGGAGCTGTTTTTT

clone size: -
V gene: TRBV18
J gene: TRBJ2-3
D gene: TRBD1
CDR3 protein: CASSLQGAINTDTQYF
CDR3 DNA: TGTGCCAGCTCTTTACAGGGGGCCATAAACACAGATACGCAGTATTTT

clone size: -
V gene: TRBV6-6
J gene: TRBJ1-5
D gene: -
CDR3 protein: CASSYLRGGSNQPQHF
CDR3 DNA: TGTGCCAGCAGTTACCTCAGGGGTGGAAGCAATCAGCCCCAGCATTTT

clone size: -
V gene: TRBV28
J gene: TRBJ1-4
D gene: TRBD1
CDR3 protein: CASSLGGAGGSTKLFF
CDR3 DNA: TGTGCCAGCAGTTTGGGCGGGGCAGGGGGCTCAACGAAACTGTTTTTT

clone size: few
V gene: TRBV4-3
J gene: TRBJ2-7
D gene: -
CDR3 protein: CASSHTSTPTQQYF
CDR3 DNA: TGCGCCAGCAGCCATACTAGCACTCCTACGCAGCAGTACTTC

clone size: -
V gene: TRBV2
J gene: TRBJ2-2
D gene: -
CDR3 protein: CASSEVRGNTGELFF
CDR3 DNA: TGTGCCAGCAGTGAAGTCCGCGGGAACACCGGGGAGCTGTTTTTT